This entry lists 11 T cell receptor beta chains sequenced from one sample in a study of T cells expressing NK-cell markers. TCRdb re-called the 5' RACE reads, yielding one record per CDR3 amino acid sequence without DNA. This sample contains a few hundred thousand distinct CDR3 sequences. Sequenced material: blood T cells: a sorted CD56 or NKG2C T cell subset, CD4+ or CD8+ T cells, or bulk PBMC T cells (not recorded which). The receptor source for this set is a woman aged 45-59 years in good health.

The chain has TRBV9 and TRBJ1-2. The V gene's germline CDR1 is SGDLS and CDR2 YYNGEE. This CDR3 is 13 amino acids long. The chain's CDR3 is CASSVDGGYGYTF.

V is TRBV24-1 and J is TRBJ2-3; TCRdb returns TRBD1, unconfirmable since there is no DNA. Germline CDR1 is KGHDR and CDR2 is SFDVKD. CDR3 length equals 16 residues. CDR3 in amino acids: CATSDVRDRSTDTQYF.

The J gene is TRBJ2-5, the V gene TRBV10-1; TCRdb designates TRBD2, a call that cannot be tested without DNA. The germline V gene encodes CDR1 WNHNN and CDR2 SYGVQD (reference sequence). The CDR3 has 14 amino acids. The CDR3 loop reads CASPPGGPVETQYF.

The V and J genes are TRBV14 and TRBJ2-7. The CDR3 is 14 residues long. Germline V gives CDR1 SGHDN, CDR2 FVKESK. CDR3 sequence: CASTPTGATYEQYF.

The CDR3 reads CASSPLGGGEQYF. The chain joins TRBV5-1 to TRBJ2-7; the D gene TCRdb calls, TRBD1, cannot be checked with no DNA. This CDR3 has 13 residues. CDR1 SGHRS and CDR2 YFSETQ come from the germline V gene.

The gene calls are TRBV20-1 and TRBJ2-7. The germline CDR1 and CDR2 sequences are DFQATT and SNEGSKA (reference sequence). The CDR3 sequence is 12 residues long. Here the CDR3 reads CSVLAGRLEQYF.

The gene calls are TRBV7-9 and TRBJ2-2; TCRdb reports TRBD2, a call that lacks DNA to check it against. Germline V lookup: CDR1 SEHNR, CDR2 FQNEAQ (reference sequence). The CDR3 is 19 amino acids. The CDR3 spells CASSSPGLAGVGHTGELFF.

The CDR3 loop reads CASSPLGWGLHLTYEQYF. V gene TRBV12-3 or TRBV12-4 combines with J gene TRBJ2-7; without DNA, the TCRdb call of TRBD1 cannot be checked. The CDR3 has 18 amino acids.

The V and J genes are TRBV20-1 and TRBJ2-1; TCRdb returns TRBD2, unconfirmable since there is no DNA. The CDR3 totals 17 residues. The V gene's germline CDR1 is DFQATT and CDR2 SNEGSKA (reference sequence). CDR3 sequence reads: CSASSSALAGPYNEQFF.

V and J are TRBV2 and TRBJ1-5; the D call of TRBD1 rests on TCRdb alone, since no DNA is present to check it. The CDR3 runs 14 residues. CDR1 and CDR2 from the germline V gene are SNHLY and FYNNEI. CDR3 sequence reads: CASAQGSSNQPQHF. The full variable domain, completed using reference TRBV2 and TRBJ1-5, is EPEVTQTPSHQVTQMGQEVILRCVPISNHLYFYWYRQILGQKVEFLVSFYNNEISEKSEIFDDQFSVERPDGSNFTLKIRSTKLEDSAMYFCASAQGSSNQPQHFGDGTRLSIL.

The chain joins TRBV20-1 to TRBJ2-4; without DNA, the TCRdb call of TRBD1 cannot be checked. The CDR3 is 15 residues long. The germline V gene encodes CDR1 DFQATT and CDR2 SNEGSKA (reference sequence). Here the CDR3 reads CSASGTVSAKNIQYF.